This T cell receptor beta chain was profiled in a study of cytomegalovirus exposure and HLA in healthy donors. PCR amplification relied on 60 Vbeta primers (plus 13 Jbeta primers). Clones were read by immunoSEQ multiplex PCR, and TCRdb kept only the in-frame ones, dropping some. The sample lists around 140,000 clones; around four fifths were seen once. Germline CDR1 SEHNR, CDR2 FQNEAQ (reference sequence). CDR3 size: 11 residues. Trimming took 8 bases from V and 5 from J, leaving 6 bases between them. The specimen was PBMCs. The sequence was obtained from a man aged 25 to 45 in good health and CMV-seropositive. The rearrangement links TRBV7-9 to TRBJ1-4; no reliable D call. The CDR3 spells CASGENEKLFF. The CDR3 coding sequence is TGTGCCAGCGGAGAGAATGAAAAACTGTTTTTT.